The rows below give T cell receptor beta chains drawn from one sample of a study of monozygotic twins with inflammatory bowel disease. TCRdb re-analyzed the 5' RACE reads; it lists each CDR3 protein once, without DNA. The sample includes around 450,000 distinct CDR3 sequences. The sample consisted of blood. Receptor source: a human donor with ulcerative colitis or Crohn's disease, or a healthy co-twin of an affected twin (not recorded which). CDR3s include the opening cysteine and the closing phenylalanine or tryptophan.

CASSPNRGTGTQYF TRBJ2-5 TRBV11-2
CASSNTGGEYTDTQYF TRBJ2-3 TRBV6-1
CASSPLAGGLSGELFF TRBJ2-2 TRBV7-9
CASSFGSGSSYEQYF TRBJ2-7 TRBV5-1
CASSLASSFHNEQFF TRBJ2-1 TRBV7-9
CASSFPEGANEQYF TRBJ2-7 TRBV5-1
CASSYRDLNRLFF TRBJ2-2 TRBV12-3/TRBV12-4
CASSLAAAGAAYNEQFF TRBJ2-1 TRBV7-6
CASRDIGNSPLHF TRBJ1-6 TRBV5-1
CSAIGQGGKYEQYF TRBJ2-7 TRBV20-1
CSATGQGGYEQYF TRBJ2-7 TRBV29-1
CASSFMRGSAYEQYF TRBJ2-7 TRBV5-1
CASSTTGTVKAGLQFF TRBJ2-1 TRBV6-5
CSARRRGYEQYF TRBJ2-7 TRBV20-1
CASSLASGRANEQYF TRBJ2-7 TRBV5-1
CASSPLQGKETQYF TRBJ2-5 TRBV4-1
CASSLGSGVPYNEQFF TRBJ2-1 TRBV7-3
CASSLAGADNEQFF TRBJ2-1 TRBV5-6
CASSLDGTYSYNEQFF TRBJ2-1 TRBV5-1
CASRSGMSTDTQYF TRBJ2-3 TRBV9
CASSLAGPMKNTEAFF TRBJ1-1 TRBV7-9
CASSLDPAATEAFF TRBJ1-1 TRBV7-8
CASSFAGTGTDTQYF TRBJ2-3 TRBV6-2/TRBV6-3
CASTQRGNTEAFF TRBJ1-1 TRBV19
CASSIPHREAFF TRBJ1-1 TRBV19
CASRRTRLGQTSYEQYF TRBJ2-7 TRBV6-1
CASSESSLPYGYTF TRBJ1-2 TRBV25-1
CASSPPTGSRNTQYF TRBJ2-3 TRBV11-2
CASSVTGGNEKLFF TRBJ1-4 TRBV7-9
CASSYYRTSGSWIQYF TRBJ2-5 TRBV6-5
CAIRTANSPLHF TRBJ1-6 TRBV12-3/TRBV12-4
CAIRPSGQGAISGANVLTF TRBJ2-6 TRBV10-3
CATSVSTGTPVYNEQFF TRBJ2-1 TRBV15
CASSLLVTNTEAFF TRBJ1-1 TRBV7-9
CAWSVKGTYHGYTF TRBJ1-2 TRBV30
CAIRRGGGTDTQYF TRBJ2-3 TRBV10-3
CASSLDGGKTQYF TRBJ2-5 TRBV5-1
CASSTRLAGVWEQYF TRBJ2-7 TRBV28
CASSLLQQAYNEQFF TRBJ2-1 TRBV5-1
CASSPQQGRTTQYF TRBJ2-5 TRBV12-3/TRBV12-4
CASSSRGTQTATDTQYF TRBJ2-3 TRBV18
CASSLLGAGANVLTF TRBJ2-6 TRBV5-1
CASGKRYEQYF TRBJ2-7 TRBV7-2
CASSLAWGEDTTGELFF TRBJ2-2 TRBV5-1
CASSPQGISYYGYTF TRBJ1-2 TRBV27
CASSPSYRGLENTEAFF TRBJ1-1 TRBV18
CASSYGGPGGEQYF TRBJ2-7 TRBV27
CASSLGDSVGEAFF TRBJ1-1 TRBV7-2
CASSPGLAGTAYEQYF TRBJ2-7 TRBV12-3/TRBV12-4
CASSRTLAAQETQYF TRBJ2-5 TRBV4-2
CSATQGALGEKLFF TRBJ1-4 TRBV20-1
CASSPAGTPGTVNYGYTF TRBJ1-2 TRBV4-1
CASSWVTTGELFF TRBJ2-2 TRBV6-2/TRBV6-3
CASTPGRANVLTF TRBJ2-6 TRBV12-3/TRBV12-4
CASSLGVNRGHGYTF TRBJ1-2 TRBV7-9
CATLDRNTEAFF TRBJ1-1 TRBV27
CASSFPQIHTEAFF TRBJ1-1 TRBV28